This T cell receptor beta chain emerged from a study of blood T cell repertoires in COVID-19. Overall study: PBMCs, B-cell-depleted T cells, or T cells were the source of the cDNA or gDNA that made up the material.

Libraries were prepared by immunoSEQ multiplex PCR; TCRdb keeps only in-frame clonotypes and omits some of them. This table has some 220,000 clones, 80% to 85% appearing once. The CDR3 length is 14 residues. Germline V gives CDR1 SGHAT, CDR2 FQNNGV. V lost 6 bases, J lost 3 bases, and 15 bases lay in between. Sequencing was performed on peripheral blood. The J gene is TRBJ2-7, the V gene TRBV11-2, with D tentatively TRBD1 (5 bases). The origin of this receptor is a woman in her sixties with acute or convalescent COVID-19. CDR3: CASRPLGADYEQYF. CDR3 DNA sequence: TGTGCCAGCAGACCCTTAGGGGCGGACTACGAGCAGTACTTC.